This TCR beta chain was documented in a study of blood T cell repertoires in COVID-19. Study overall: Sites in the United States, Italy and Spain provided acute and convalescent COVID-19 samples.

Germline values: CDR1 SNHLY, CDR2 FYNNEI. There are 14 residues in the CDR3. Trimming pared 7 bases from V and 0 bases from J, leaving 13 bases between. Original processing methods: Amplified reference gene primers provided the basis for estimating nucleated cell counts. Produced via immunoSEQ multiplex PCR; TCRdb's table is partial and in-frame only. Clone size and V and J calls were adopted from that table, with D and trimming inferred from the DNA. This sample yields 70,000 or so clones, of which around three quarters are seen a single time; around a sixth belongs to the top ten. This sequence was found in a human donor in a cohort sampled during active COVID-19. The rearrangement uses TRBV2 and TRBJ2-7, with a weak D call TRBD1 (6 bases). Material for sequencing was peripheral blood. In DNA, the CDR3 is TGTGCCAGCAAGGGGGTTTGGAACTCCTACGAGCAGTACTTC. Protein: CASKGVWNSYEQYF.